This record looks at one T cell receptor (beta chain) sequence and its context. Trimming at V came to 5 bases and at J to 4 bases, leaving 7 bases not matched to a gene. There are 15 residues in the CDR3. CDR1 is SEHNR and CDR2 is FQNEAQ in the germline V gene (reference sequence). The PCR made use of 60 Vbeta and 13 Jbeta primers. Profiling relied on immunoSEQ multiplex PCR, and the TCRdb table lists in-frame clones only, not all of them. This sample has around 140,000 clones, with about 77% found just once. This sample was included in a study of cytomegalovirus exposure and HLA in healthy donors. Sample: PBMCs. The chain combines TRBV7-9 with TRBJ1-4; 7 bases agree with TRBD1. The TCR originated in a woman between 40 and 50 years old in good health and CMV-seronegative. In nucleotides, the CDR3 is TGTGCCAGCAGCCACCCGGGACAGCTTAATGAAAAACTGTTTTTT. This sequence encodes CASSHPGQLNEKLFF.